The 14 T cell receptor beta chains in this list originate from one sample, sequenced in a study of identical twins. TCRdb independently ran MiXCR on the 5' RACE reads; one entry per CDR3 protein. The data contain over 250,000 distinct CDR3 sequences, around 9.7% of them singletons. This sample also appeared in a second study, on yellow fever vaccine responses in identical twins.

The sequencing input was CD8+ T cells sorted from blood. The receptors stem from a woman aged 18-30 years in good health.

This clonotype has just a few counts. The conserved phenylalanine or tryptophan is not found at the CDR3 terminus, so this likely reflects a read error. The limits of the CDR3 on the DNA are not certain, so only TCRdb's listed CDR3 is given. The chain combines TRBV7-2 with TRBJ2-1; TRBD1 was called by the table and not checked on the DNA. The CDR3 numbers 13 amino acids, ends counted. Germline CDR1 is SGHTA and CDR2 is FQGNSA. The CDR3 sequence: CASSSPLAAQAVM.

This clonotype has just a few counts. The chain employs TRBV5-1 and TRBJ2-7, with D uncertain. CDR3 size: 15 residues. Per germline, CDR1 SGHRS and CDR2 YFSETQ. V dropped 4 bases and J dropped 2 bases, with 16 bases sitting between them. The CDR3, as DNA: TGCGCCAGCAGCGGACGCCCCGACTTGACCTACGAGCAGTACTTC. The encoded protein is CASSGRPDLTYEQYF.

This clonotype turned up a few times. This chain links TRBV19 with TRBJ2-1; 9 bases line up with TRBD1. Per germline, CDR1 LNHDA and CDR2 SQIVND (reference sequence). CDR3 length: 13 residues. V was pared by 6 bases and J by 6 bases, with 3 bases of the junction left unmatched. CDR3 in amino acids: CASRMTGGNEQFF. The CDR3 DNA follows: TGTGCCAGTAGGATGACAGGGGGCAATGAGCAGTTCTTC. Full variable domain (rest looked up from reference TRBV19 and TRBJ2-1): DGGITQSPKYLFRKEGQNVTLSCEQNLNHDAMYWYRQDPGQGLRLIYYSQIVNDFQKGDIAEGYSVSREKKESFPLTVTSAQKNPTAFYLCASRMTGGNEQFFGPGTRLTVL.

This clonotype came up many times. The chain joins TRBV20-1 to TRBJ2-1; 8 bases align to TRBD2. Germline-derived CDR1 and CDR2 are DFQATT and SNEGSKA (reference sequence). This CDR3 comprises 15 residues. Trimming at V came to 4 bases and at J to 0 bases, leaving 5 bases not matched to a gene. CDR3 sequence reads: CSATPGTSSYNEQFF. CDR3 DNA sequence: TGCAGTGCTACCCCCGGGACTAGCTCCTACAATGAGCAGTTCTTC.

The table lists this clonotype with a few counts. V usage is TRBV28 and J usage is TRBJ2-1; either TRBD1 or TRBD2 may fit D (5 bases each). CDR1 and CDR2 from the germline V gene are MDHEN and SYDVKM. V lost 5 bases, J lost 8 bases, and 19 bases lay in between. CDR3 length: 15 residues. CDR3 protein: CASSTPRESKHEQFF. CDR3 DNA: TGTGCCAGCAGTACCCCCAGGGAGAGTAAACATGAGCAGTTCTTC.

In this sample, this clonotype turned up many times. V is TRBV20-1 and J is TRBJ2-7; 12 bases are shared with TRBD2. V lost 6 bases to trimming and J lost 4 bases; unmatched junction nucleotides: 4. The germline gives CDR1 DFQATT, CDR2 SNEGSKA (reference sequence). The length of the CDR3 is 13 residues. The CDR3 DNA reads TGCAGTGCCGAGACTAGCGGGGGATACGAGCAGTACTTC. Protein sequence: CSAETSGGYEQYF.

CDR3 sequence: CASSQGGLYQETQYF. CDR3 sequence (DNA): TGCGCCAGCAGCCAGGGGGGCTTGTACCAAGAGACCCAGTACTTC. This chain joins TRBV4-3 and TRBJ2-5; D is possibly TRBD1 or TRBD2 (6 bases each). Trimming pared 3 bases from V and 0 bases from J, leaving 11 bases between. CDR3 length: 15 residues. Germline V lookup: CDR1 LGHNA, CDR2 YSLEER.

The gene calls are TRBV11-1 and TRBJ2-5; 9 bases match TRBD2. This CDR3 has 18 residues. V lost 5 bases, J lost 4 bases, and 17 bases stayed unmatched. Germline lookup yields CDR1 SGHAT and CDR2 FQDESV (reference sequence). CDR3 sequence reads: CASSRPGLASRELETQYF. The CDR3 DNA is TGTGCCAGCAGCCGCCCGGGACTAGCATCTCGGGAGTTAGAGACCCAGTACTTC.

This clonotype showed up just a few times. The chain links TRBV7-9 to TRBJ2-3, with D perhaps matching TRBD1 (5 bases). CDR1 SEHNR and CDR2 FQNEAQ come from the germline V gene (reference sequence). The V gene lost 6 bases and the J gene lost 2 bases, with 9 bases spanning the gap. The CDR3 extends over 13 amino acids. The CDR3, as DNA: TGTGCCAGCAGACAGGAGTACACAGATACGCAGTATTTT. It yields the protein CASRQEYTDTQYF.

This chain links TRBV6-6 with TRBJ1-1; maybe TRBD1 (5 bases). Trimming cost V 2 bases and J 7 bases, with 11 bases left between them. This CDR3 contains 13 residues. Germline assignment: CDR1 MNHNY and CDR2 SVGAGI (reference sequence). The CDR3 DNA sequence: TGTGCCAGCAGTTACGAGGGGCAGGGTGAAGCTTTCTTT. Its protein is CASSYEGQGEAFF.

V gene TRBV2 combines with J gene TRBJ1-2, with TRBD1 matching over 8 bases. The CDR3 is 14 residues long. Germline V gene data show CDR1 as SNHLY and CDR2 as FYNNEI. V trimming: 6 bases; J trimming: 4 bases; junction bases outside the gene matches: 7. The CDR3 region has the DNA TGTGCCAGCAGGGACAGGGAGTTCCCCTATGGCTACACCTTC. This codes for CASRDREFPYGYTF.

This clonotype appeared many times. This chain uses TRBV4-2 with TRBJ2-1; no firm D call. The CDR3 has 16 residues. Trimming took 4 bases from V and 0 from J, leaving 13 bases between them. Germline-derived CDR1 and CDR2 are LGHNA and YNFKEQ. The CDR3 sequence is CASSRQPDASYNEQFF. CDR3 sequence (DNA): TGTGCCAGCAGCCGCCAACCGGACGCCTCCTACAATGAGCAGTTCTTC.

This clonotype was recorded many times. The CDR3, as DNA: TGCGCCACAGCGGACGGATACACCGGGGAGCTGTTTTTT. As protein: CATADGYTGELFF. The chain carries TRBV10-2 and TRBJ2-2, with TRBD2 as a possible D gene (5 bases). In germline, CDR1 is WSHSY, CDR2 SAAADI. V was shortened by 10 bases and J by 3 bases, with 12 bases between the two germline ends. This CDR3 contains 13 residues.

The rearrangement links TRBV9 to TRBJ2-1; tentatively, D is TRBD1 or TRBD2 (5 bases each). This CDR3 region has 15 residues. Trimming removed 0 bases at V and 8 bases at J, with 15 bases between. Germline CDR1 reads SGDLS; CDR2 reads YYNGEE. The CDR3 loop reads CASSVEGSTFDEQFF. In nucleotides, the CDR3 is TGTGCCAGCAGCGTAGAGGGGAGTACCTTCGATGAGCAGTTCTTC. Supplemented by reference TRBV9 and TRBJ2-1, the full variable domain reads DSGVTQTPKHLITATGQRVTLRCSPRSGDLSVYWYQQSLDQGLQFLIQYYNGEERAKGNILERFSAQQFPDLHSELNLSSLELGDSALYFCASSVEGSTFDEQFFGPGTRLTVL.